One and the same sample provided the 20 T cell receptor beta chains below, sequenced in a study of tissue T cells after allogeneic stem cell transplantation. Repertoires were generated with immunoSEQ multiplex PCR, while TCRdb's copy carries only in-frame clones and drops some. The data show some 6,200 clones, roughly 59% seen once. The source was tissue from the jejunum, collected at autopsy. These receptor sequences come from a male donor older than 55 with lung cancer.

The chain combines TRBV18 with TRBJ1-5, with 7 nucleotides matching TRBD1. V lost 3 bases and J lost 5; bases outside the gene matches: 13. Germline values: CDR1 KGHSH, CDR2 LQKENI. CDR3 length: 17 residues. CDR3 in amino acids: CASSPLPPGTAYQPQHF. As DNA, the CDR3 is TGTGCCAGCTCACCTCTCCCCCCCGGGACAGCCTATCAGCCCCAGCATTTT. The whole variable domain, filled in from reference TRBV18 and TRBJ1-5, reads NAGVMQNPRHLVRRRGQEARLRCSPMKGHSHVYWYRQLPEEGLKFMVYLQKENIIDESGMPKERFSAEFPKEGPSILRIQQVVRGDSAAYFCASSPLPPGTAYQPQHFGDGTRLSIL.

This sequence joins TRBV28 and TRBJ2-1; tentatively, D is TRBD2 (5 bases). V dropped 2 bases and J dropped 9 bases, with 14 bases sitting between them. Per the germline V gene, CDR1 is MDHEN and CDR2 is SYDVKM. The CDR3 runs to 14 residues. CDR3: CASSLVLGRTEQFF. The CDR3 DNA is TGTGCCAGCAGTTTAGTACTAGGAAGGACTGAGCAGTTCTTC. Full variable domain (missing parts from reference TRBV28 and TRBJ2-1): DVKVTQSSRYLVKRTGEKVFLECVQDMDHENMFWYRQDPGLGLRLIYFSYDVKMKEKGDIPEGYSVSREKKERFSLILESASTNQTSMYLCASSLVLGRTEQFFGPGTRLTVL.

V is TRBV7-2 and J is TRBJ1-5; 8 bases align to TRBD1. Per the germline V gene, CDR1 is SGHTA and CDR2 is FQGNSA. Trimming took 1 base from V and 6 from J; bases not matched to a gene: 2. CDR3 length equals 14 residues. In nucleotides, the CDR3 is TGTGCCAGCAGCTTAGGGACAGGGCTTCAGCCCCAGCATTTT. Translation: CASSLGTGLQPQHF.

The chain employs TRBV6-1 and TRBJ2-3, with unresolved D. Germline CDR1 is MNHNS and CDR2 is SASEGT. Trimming stripped 0 bases from V and 6 bases from J, with 10 bases between. This CDR3 is 14 amino acids long. The CDR3 nucleotides read TGTGCCAGCAGTGAAGCGCTCGGGCTGGATACGCAGTATTTT. Its translation: CASSEALGLDTQYF.

The rearrangement uses TRBV29-1 and TRBJ1-5, with D possibly matching TRBD1 (5 bases). Trimming shortened V by 7 bases and J by 4 bases, and 14 bases separated the two germline ends. The V gene's germline CDR1 is SQVTM and CDR2 ANQGSEA. The CDR3 sequence is 13 residues long. The CDR3 is CSAQGEGNQPQHF. The CDR3 DNA reads as TGCAGCGCTCAAGGGGAGGGGAATCAGCCCCAGCATTTT.

The V call is TRBV7-9, the J call TRBJ1-6; D perhaps matches TRBD1 (6 bases). This CDR3 comprises 16 residues. With 3 bases removed from V and 5 bases from J, the gap between germline ends came to 14 bases. Germline V gives CDR1 SEHNR, CDR2 FQNEAQ (reference sequence). DNA of the CDR3: TGTGCCAGCAGCTTCTTACAGGGAGTCGATAATTCACCCCTCCACTTT. This gives the protein CASSFLQGVDNSPLHF. Looking up the rest from reference TRBV7-9 and TRBJ1-6 gives the full variable domain: DTGVSQNPRHKITKRGQNVTFRCDPISEHNRLYWYRQTLGQGPEFLTYFQNEAQLEKSRLLSDRFSAERPKGSFSTLEIQRTEQGDSAMYLCASSFLQGVDNSPLHFGNGTRLTVT.

This chain uses TRBV28 with TRBJ2-2; 7 bases are a match to TRBD2. This CDR3 comprises 13 residues. Germline CDR1 reads MDHEN; CDR2 reads SYDVKM. Germline trimming cut 6 bases from V and 7 bases from J; bases unmatched to any gene: 5. This chain's CDR3 is CASSLREFGELFF. The CDR3 DNA follows: TGTGCCAGCAGCTTGCGGGAGTTCGGGGAGCTGTTTTTT.

This clone was counted only a few times. The chain joins TRBV2 to TRBJ2-1, with 8 bases identical to TRBD2. CDR3 size: 15 residues. With 1 base clipped from V and 6 bases from J, the junction kept 5 bases outside the gene matches. Germline-derived CDR1 and CDR2 are SNHLY and FYNNEI. The CDR3 DNA follows: TGTGCCAGCAGTGAAGATCCGGGGGGGCCCAATGAGCAGTTCTTC. Amino acid sequence: CASSEDPGGPNEQFF.

The chain joins TRBV6-5 to TRBJ1-1, with no clear D. V lost 6 bases and J 0 bases, leaving 8 bases between the germline ends. This CDR3 is 13 amino acids long. Germline CDR1 and CDR2: MNHEY and SVGAGI. CDR3 bases: TGTGCCAGCAGGCAGCATTTGAACACTGAAGCTTTCTTT. Translating it yields CASRQHLNTEAFF.

This clone was seen a single time. The CDR3 protein is CAWAFGTPPYEQYF. CDR3 nucleotides: TGTGCCTGGGCCTTCGGGACACCCCCCTACGAGCAGTACTTC. This chain uses TRBV30 with TRBJ2-7, with a weak D call TRBD1 (6 bases). V gave up 5 bases and J gave up 2 bases, with 16 bases separating them. This CDR3 has 14 amino acids. Germline V gene lookup returns CDR1 GTSNPN and CDR2 SVGIG (reference sequence). Variable domain in full (rest from reference TRBV30 and TRBJ2-7): SQTIHQWPATLVQPVGSPLSLECTVEGTSNPNLYWYRQAAGRGLQLLFYSVGIGQISSEVPQNLSASRPQDRQFILSSKKLLLSDSGFYLCAWAFGTPPYEQYFGPGTRLTVT.

J is TRBJ2-7 and V is TRBV6-1; D perhaps matches TRBD2 (5 bases). V was shortened by 5 bases and J by 11 bases, with 13 bases between the two germline ends. The CDR3 has 11 amino acids. Germline V gene sequence: CDR1 MNHNS, CDR2 SASEGT. CDR3 sequence reads: CASSYVGEKYF. DNA for the CDR3: TGTGCCAGCAGTTATGTGGGAGAGAAGTACTTC.

V and J are TRBV7-3 and TRBJ2-2; unclear D gene. Trimming cost V 1 base and J 7 bases, with 16 bases left between them. Per the germline V gene, CDR1 is SGHTA and CDR2 is FQGTGA. The CDR3 is made up of 16 amino acids. Here the CDR3 reads CASSLSHMGFGGELFF. The CDR3 nucleotides are TGTGCCAGCAGCTTAAGTCATATGGGGTTCGGCGGGGAGCTGTTTTTT.

The chain has TRBV7-3 and TRBJ2-2; 8 bases align to TRBD1. CDR1 and CDR2 (germline): SGHTA, FQGTGA. Trimming at V came to 2 bases and at J to 4 bases, leaving 6 bases not matched to a gene. This CDR3 is built from 16 residues. CDR3 sequence reads: CASSLGGTGVTGELFF. The CDR3 nucleotides read TGTGCCAGCAGCTTAGGGGGGACAGGTGTCACCGGGGAGCTGTTTTTT.

This chain links TRBV3-1 (or the pseudogene TRBV3-2) with TRBJ2-7; D remains ambiguous. The CDR3 spans 12 residues. Germline CDR1 LGHDT, CDR2 YNNKEL (reference sequence). Trimming took off 1 base at V and 4 bases at J, with 5 bases between the two ends. The CDR3 is CASSQAKYEQYF. The DNA for the CDR3 is TGTGCCAGCAGCCAAGCGAAGTACGAGCAGTACTTC.

The CDR3 region has the DNA TGCAGTGCTAGTGTCCCTAGCGGAGCCTACGAGCAGTACTTC. Translating it yields CSASVPSGAYEQYF. The chain recombines TRBV20-1 with TRBJ2-7; the match to TRBD2 covers 7 bases. This CDR3 has 14 amino acids. The trim removed 3 bases at V and 2 bases at J, leaving 7 bases unmatched. Germline V gene sequence: CDR1 DFQATT, CDR2 SNEGSKA (reference sequence).

The V gene is TRBV9, the J gene TRBJ2-2; TRBD1 matches at 8 bases. There are 14 residues in the CDR3. The V segment lost 5 bases and the J segment 6 bases; nucleotides outside the gene matches: 6. Germline CDR1 SGDLS, CDR2 YYNGEE. This CDR3 reads CASRQGAFAGELFF. The CDR3 DNA is TGTGCCAGCAGGCAGGGGGCATTTGCCGGGGAGCTGTTTTTT.

The chain employs TRBV27 and TRBJ1-6, with D unclear. The CDR3 is made up of 14 amino acids. The ends were cut back, 6 bases at V and 7 bases at J, with 13 bases in the middle. Germline assignment: CDR1 MNHEY and CDR2 SMNVEV (reference sequence). The CDR3 region is CASSRLPLNSPLHF. The CDR3 DNA follows: TGTGCCAGCAGCCGCCTCCCGTTGAATTCACCCCTCCACTTT.

The rearrangement joins TRBV7-6 to TRBJ2-1, with no clear D. The V end was cut by 5 bases, the J end by 2 bases, with 7 bases between. Germline V gene data show CDR1 as SGHVS and CDR2 as FNYEAQ. CDR3 length: 13 amino acids. The CDR3 here is CASSPGTYNEQFF. CDR3 nucleotides: TGTGCCAGCAGCCCCGGAACCTACAATGAGCAGTTCTTC.

The chain uses TRBV10-3 and TRBJ2-5, with 8 bases matching TRBD2. This CDR3 is 17 amino acids long. Germline lookup yields CDR1 ENHRY and CDR2 SYGVKD. V lost 8 bases, J lost 4 bases, and 18 bases stayed unmatched. This chain's CDR3 is CAICAGGGRGVGETQYF. In DNA, the CDR3 is TGTGCCATCTGTGCGGGGGGCGGGCGGGGCGTTGGAGAGACCCAGTACTTC.

CDR3 coding DNA: TGTGCCAGCAAGGGGGGCCCAGGAAAATCCTACGAGCAGTACTTC. Its translation is CASKGGPGKSYEQYF. V gene TRBV28 combines with J gene TRBJ2-7; D tentatively reads TRBD1 or TRBD2 (6 bases each). V was pared by 7 bases and J by 1 base, with 17 bases between. The CDR3 is 15 residues long. Germline V gene sequence: CDR1 MDHEN, CDR2 SYDVKM.